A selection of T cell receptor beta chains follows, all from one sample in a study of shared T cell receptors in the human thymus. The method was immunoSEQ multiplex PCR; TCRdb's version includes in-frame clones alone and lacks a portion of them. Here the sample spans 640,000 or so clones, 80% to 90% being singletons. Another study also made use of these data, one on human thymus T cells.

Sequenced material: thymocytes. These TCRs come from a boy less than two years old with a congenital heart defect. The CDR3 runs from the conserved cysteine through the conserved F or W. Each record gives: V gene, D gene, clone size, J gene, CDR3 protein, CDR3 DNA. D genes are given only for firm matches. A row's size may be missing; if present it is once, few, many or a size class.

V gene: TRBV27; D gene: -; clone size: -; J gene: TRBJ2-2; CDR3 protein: CASSVGDLGFGELFF; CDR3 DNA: TGTGCCAGCAGCGTAGGAGACCTCGGTTTCGGGGAGCTGTTTTTT
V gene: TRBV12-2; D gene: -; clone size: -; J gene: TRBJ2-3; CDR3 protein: CASRPSVWADTQYF; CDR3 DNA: TGTGCAAGTCGCCCTAGCGTTTGGGCAGATACGCAGTATTTT
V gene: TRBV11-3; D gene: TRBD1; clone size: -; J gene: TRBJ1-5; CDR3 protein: CASSIRDRAVNQPQHF; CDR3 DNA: TGTGCCAGCAGCATCCGGGACAGGGCCGTGAATCAGCCCCAGCATTTT
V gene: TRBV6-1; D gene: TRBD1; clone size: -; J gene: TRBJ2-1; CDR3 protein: CASSDRDSFFLANEQFF; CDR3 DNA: TGTGCCAGCAGTGATCGGGACAGTTTTTTCTTAGCTAATGAGCAGTTCTTC
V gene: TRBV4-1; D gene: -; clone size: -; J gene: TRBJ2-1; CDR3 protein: CASSRQGRERRNEQFF; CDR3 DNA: TGCGCCAGCAGCCGTCAGGGGCGGGAGAGGCGCAATGAGCAGTTCTTC
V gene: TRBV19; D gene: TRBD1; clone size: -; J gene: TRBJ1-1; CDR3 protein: CASSSREEGARNTEAFF; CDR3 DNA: TGTGCCAGTAGTTCCCGAGAGGAGGGGGCGCGGAACACTGAAGCTTTCTTT
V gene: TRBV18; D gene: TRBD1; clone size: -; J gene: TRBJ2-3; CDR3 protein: CASSPGQGPDTQYF; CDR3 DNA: TGTGCCAGCTCACCCGGACAGGGTCCAGATACGCAGTATTTT
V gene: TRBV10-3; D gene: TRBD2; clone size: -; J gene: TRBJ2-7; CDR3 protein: CAISPGLAGSYEQYF; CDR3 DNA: TGTGCCATCAGCCCTGGACTAGCGGGCTCCTACGAGCAGTACTTC
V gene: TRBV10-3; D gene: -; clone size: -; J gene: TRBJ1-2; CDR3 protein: CAISERGILRYGYTF; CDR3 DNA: TGTGCCATCAGTGAGAGGGGGATCCTTCGTTATGGCTACACCTTC
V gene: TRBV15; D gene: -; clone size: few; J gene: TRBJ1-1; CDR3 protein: CATSREAREKRVEAFF; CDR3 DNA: TGTGCCACCAGCAGAGAGGCTAGGGAGAAACGGGTTGAAGCTTTCTTT
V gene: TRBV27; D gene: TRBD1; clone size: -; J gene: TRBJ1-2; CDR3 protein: CASSGTGVGYTF; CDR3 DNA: TGTGCCAGCAGCGGAACAGGGGTCGGCTACACCTTC
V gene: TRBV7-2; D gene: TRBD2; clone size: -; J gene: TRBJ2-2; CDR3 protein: CASSLRGGSHGELFF; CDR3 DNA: TGTGCCAGCAGCTTACGGGGGGGTTCCCACGGGGAGCTGTTTTTT
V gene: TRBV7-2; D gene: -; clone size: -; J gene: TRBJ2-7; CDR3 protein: CASSPGIEQYF; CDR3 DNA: TGTGCCAGCAGCCCCGGGATCGAGCAGTACTTC
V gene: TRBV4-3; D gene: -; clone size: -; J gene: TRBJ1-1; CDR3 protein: CASSHGRGTEAFF; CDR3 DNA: TGCGCCAGCAGCCATGGCAGGGGCACTGAAGCTTTCTTT
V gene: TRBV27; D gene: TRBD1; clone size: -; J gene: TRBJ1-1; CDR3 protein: CASSPDRVLNTEAFF; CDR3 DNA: TGTGCCAGCAGTCCGGACAGGGTCCTGAACACTGAAGCTTTCTTT
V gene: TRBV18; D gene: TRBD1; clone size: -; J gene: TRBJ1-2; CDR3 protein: CASSPGTANYGYTF; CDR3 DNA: TGTGCCAGCTCACCAGGGACAGCTAACTATGGCTACACCTTC
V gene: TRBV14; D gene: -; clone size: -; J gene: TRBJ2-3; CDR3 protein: CASSQDVAGFDLDTQYF; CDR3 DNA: TGTGCCAGCAGCCAAGACGTCGCGGGTTTCGATTTAGATACGCAGTATTTT
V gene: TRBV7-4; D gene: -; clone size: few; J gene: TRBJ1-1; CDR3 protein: CASSPRRGTEAFF; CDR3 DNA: TGTGCCAGCAGCCCGAGACGGGGGACTGAAGCTTTCTTT
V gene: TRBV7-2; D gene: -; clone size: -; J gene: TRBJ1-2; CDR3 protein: CASSPLGQGGYGYTF; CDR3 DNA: TGTGCCAGCAGCCCCCTCGGGCAGGGAGGGTATGGCTACACCTTC
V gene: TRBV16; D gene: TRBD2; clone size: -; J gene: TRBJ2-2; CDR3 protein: CASSPQVPGGTNTGELFF; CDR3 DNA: TGTGCCAGCAGCCCCCAAGTTCCCGGGGGGACGAACACCGGGGAGCTGTTTTTT
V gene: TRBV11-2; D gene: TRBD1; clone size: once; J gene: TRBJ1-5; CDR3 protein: CASSLKGGEATQHF; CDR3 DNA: TGTGCCAGCAGCTTAAAAGGGGGCGAAGCGACCCAGCATTTT
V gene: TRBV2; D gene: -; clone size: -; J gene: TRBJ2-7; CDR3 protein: CASSEGGPSYEQYF; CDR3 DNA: TGTGCCAGCAGTGAAGGGGGCCCCTCCTACGAGCAGTACTTC
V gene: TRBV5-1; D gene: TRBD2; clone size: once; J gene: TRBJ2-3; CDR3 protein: CASSQGGLAGFCGTDTQYF; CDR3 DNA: TGCGCCAGCAGCCAGGGCGGACTAGCGGGGTTCTGTGGCACAGATACGCAGTATTTT
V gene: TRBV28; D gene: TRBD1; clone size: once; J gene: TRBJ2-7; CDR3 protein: CASSNRDRGRYEQYF; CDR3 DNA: TGTGCCAGCAGTAACCGGGACAGGGGGCGATACGAGCAGTACTTC
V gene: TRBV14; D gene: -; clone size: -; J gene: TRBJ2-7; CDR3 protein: CASSQDRGTANYEQYF; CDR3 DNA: TGTGCCAGCAGCCAAGATCGTGGTACCGCTAATTACGAGCAGTACTTC
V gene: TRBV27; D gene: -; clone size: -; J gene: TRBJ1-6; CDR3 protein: CASSAALNSPLHF; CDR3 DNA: TGTGCCAGCAGTGCGGCACTAAATTCACCCCTCCACTTT
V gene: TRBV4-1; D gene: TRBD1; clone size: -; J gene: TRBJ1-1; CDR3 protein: CASSQDRVAGGGSGTEAFF; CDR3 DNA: TGCGCCAGCAGCCAAGATCGGGTGGCAGGGGGCGGTTCGGGAACTGAAGCTTTCTTT
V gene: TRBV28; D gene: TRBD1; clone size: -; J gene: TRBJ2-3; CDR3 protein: CASGEQGALHLPDTQYF; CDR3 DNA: TGTGCCAGCGGTGAACAGGGGGCCCTCCATTTGCCAGATACGCAGTATTTT
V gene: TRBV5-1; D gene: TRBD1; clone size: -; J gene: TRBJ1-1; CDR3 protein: CASHRGPVNTEAFF; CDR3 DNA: TGCGCCAGCCACAGGGGGCCTGTGAACACTGAAGCTTTCTTT
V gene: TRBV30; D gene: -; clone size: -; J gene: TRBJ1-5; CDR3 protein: CAWSVRGYSNQPQHF; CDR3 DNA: TGTGCCTGGAGTGTCCGAGGGTATAGCAATCAGCCCCAGCATTTT
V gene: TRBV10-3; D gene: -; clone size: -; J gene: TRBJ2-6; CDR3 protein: CAISESRRGFLSSGANVLTF; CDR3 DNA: TGTGCCATCAGTGAGTCCAGGCGGGGCTTTCTAAGCTCTGGGGCCAACGTCCTGACTTTC
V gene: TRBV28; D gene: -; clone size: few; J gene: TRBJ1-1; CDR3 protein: CASSLQSGAFF; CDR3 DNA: TGTGCCAGCAGTTTACAAAGCGGAGCTTTCTTT
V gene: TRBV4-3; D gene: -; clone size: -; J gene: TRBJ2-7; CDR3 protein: CASSPTLGGSVREQYF; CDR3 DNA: TGCGCCAGCAGCCCCACTTTGGGTGGGAGTGTGCGGGAGCAGTACTTC
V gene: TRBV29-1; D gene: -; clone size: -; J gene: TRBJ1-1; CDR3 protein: CSATGTEAFF; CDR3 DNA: TGCAGCGCCACAGGGACTGAAGCTTTCTTT
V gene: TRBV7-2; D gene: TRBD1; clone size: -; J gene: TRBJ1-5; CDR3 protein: CASSLGQGVGRPQHF; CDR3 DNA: TGTGCCAGCAGCTTAGGACAGGGAGTGGGTAGGCCCCAGCATTTT
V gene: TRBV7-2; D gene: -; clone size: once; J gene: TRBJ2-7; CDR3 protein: CASSLYNPLDEQYF; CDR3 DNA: TGTGCCAGCAGCTTATATAATCCCCTAGACGAGCAGTACTTC
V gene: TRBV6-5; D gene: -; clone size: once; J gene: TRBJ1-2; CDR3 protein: CASRRGDGYTF; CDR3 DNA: TGTGCCAGCCGTCGGGGAGATGGCTACACCTTC
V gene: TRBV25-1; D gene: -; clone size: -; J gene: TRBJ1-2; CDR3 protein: CASHDGGGYTF; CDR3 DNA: TGTGCCAGCCACGACGGAGGGGGCTACACCTTC
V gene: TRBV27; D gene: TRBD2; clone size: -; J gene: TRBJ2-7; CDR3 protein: CASSLGTSGSEQYF; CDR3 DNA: TGTGCCAGCAGTTTGGGGACTAGCGGGAGTGAGCAGTACTTC
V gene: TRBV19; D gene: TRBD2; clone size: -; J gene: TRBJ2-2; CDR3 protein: CASSIDKASGRTGELFF; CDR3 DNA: TGTGCCAGTAGTATAGATAAGGCTAGCGGGAGAACCGGGGAGCTGTTTTTT
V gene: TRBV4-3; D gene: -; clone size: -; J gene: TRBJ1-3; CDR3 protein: CASSQDAPGDEGNTIYF; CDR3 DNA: TGCGCCAGCAGCCAAGACGCCCCGGGGGACGAAGGAAACACCATATATTTT
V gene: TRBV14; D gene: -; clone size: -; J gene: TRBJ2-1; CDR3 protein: CASSRVEVSYNEQFF; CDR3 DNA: TGTGCCAGCAGCCGAGTAGAAGTTTCCTACAATGAGCAGTTCTTC
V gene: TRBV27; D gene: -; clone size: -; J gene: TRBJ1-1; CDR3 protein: CASSQGSLNTEAFF; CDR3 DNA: TGTGCCAGCAGTCAGGGCAGTCTGAACACTGAAGCTTTCTTT
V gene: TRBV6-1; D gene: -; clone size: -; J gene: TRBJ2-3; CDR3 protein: CASSDLTDTQYF; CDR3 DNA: TGTGCCAGCAGTGACTTGACAGATACGCAGTATTTT
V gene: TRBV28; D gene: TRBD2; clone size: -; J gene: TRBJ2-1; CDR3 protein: CASSRGLAVNNEQFF; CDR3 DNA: TGTGCCAGCAGCCGGGGACTAGCGGTAAACAATGAGCAGTTCTTC
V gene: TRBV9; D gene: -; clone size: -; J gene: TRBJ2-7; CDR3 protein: CASSVGTAYEQYF; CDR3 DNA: TGTGCCAGCAGCGTAGGGACAGCCTACGAGCAGTACTTC
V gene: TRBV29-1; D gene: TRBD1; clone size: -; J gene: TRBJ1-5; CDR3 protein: CSVVTGEDSNQPQHF; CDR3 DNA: TGCAGCGTTGTTACAGGGGAGGATAGCAATCAGCCCCAGCATTTT
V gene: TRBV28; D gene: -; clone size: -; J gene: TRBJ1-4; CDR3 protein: CASSRNRLMKKLFF; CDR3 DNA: TGTGCCAGCAGTAGAAACAGGTTAATGAAAAAACTGTTTTTT
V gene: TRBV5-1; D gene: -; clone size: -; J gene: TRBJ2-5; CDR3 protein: CASSRDRGRLAGGREPETQYF; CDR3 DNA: TGCGCCAGCAGCCGGGACAGGGGTCGTCTAGCGGGAGGACGAGAGCCAGAGACCCAGTACTTC
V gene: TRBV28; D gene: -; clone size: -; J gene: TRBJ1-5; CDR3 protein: CASSPQGFPLNQPQHF; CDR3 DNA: TGTGCCAGCAGTCCACAGGGCTTCCCTCTCAATCAGCCCCAGCATTTT
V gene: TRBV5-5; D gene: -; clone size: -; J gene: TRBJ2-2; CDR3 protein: CASSLYSRKLTGELFF; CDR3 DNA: TGTGCCAGCAGCTTGTATTCCAGGAAGTTAACCGGGGAGCTGTTTTTT
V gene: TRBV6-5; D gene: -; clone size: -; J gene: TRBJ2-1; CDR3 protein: CASSYSGPTSYNEQFF; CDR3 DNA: TGTGCCAGCAGTTACTCGGGCCCCACTAGTTACAATGAGCAGTTCTTC
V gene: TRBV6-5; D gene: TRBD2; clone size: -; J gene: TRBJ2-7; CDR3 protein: CASSRKAGVTHEQYF; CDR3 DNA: TGTGCCAGCAGCCGAAAAGCGGGAGTAACCCACGAGCAGTACTTC
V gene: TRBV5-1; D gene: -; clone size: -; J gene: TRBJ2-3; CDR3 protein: CASSLVSDTQYF; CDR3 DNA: TGCGCCAGCAGCTTGGTATCGGATACGCAGTATTTT
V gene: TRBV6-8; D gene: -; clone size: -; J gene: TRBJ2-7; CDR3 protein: CASSPRDEQYF; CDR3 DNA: TGTGCCAGCAGCCCCAGGGACGAGCAGTACTTC